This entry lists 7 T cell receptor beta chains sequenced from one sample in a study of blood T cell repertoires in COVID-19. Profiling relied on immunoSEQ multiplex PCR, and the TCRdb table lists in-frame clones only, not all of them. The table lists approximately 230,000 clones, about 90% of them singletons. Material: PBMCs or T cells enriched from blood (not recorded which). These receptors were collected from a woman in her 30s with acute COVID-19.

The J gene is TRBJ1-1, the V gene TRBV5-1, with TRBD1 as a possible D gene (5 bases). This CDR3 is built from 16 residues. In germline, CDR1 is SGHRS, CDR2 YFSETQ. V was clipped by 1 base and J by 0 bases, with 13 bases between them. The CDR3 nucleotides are TGCGCCAGCAGCTTGACGCAGGGTTCTATGAACACTGAAGCTTTCTTT. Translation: CASSLTQGSMNTEAFF.

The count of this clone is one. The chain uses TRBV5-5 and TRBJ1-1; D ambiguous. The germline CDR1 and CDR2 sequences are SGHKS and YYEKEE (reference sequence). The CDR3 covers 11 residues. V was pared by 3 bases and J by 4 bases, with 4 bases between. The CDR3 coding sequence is TGTGCCAGCAGCTCCGTCACTGAAGCTTTCTTT. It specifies CASSSVTEAFF.

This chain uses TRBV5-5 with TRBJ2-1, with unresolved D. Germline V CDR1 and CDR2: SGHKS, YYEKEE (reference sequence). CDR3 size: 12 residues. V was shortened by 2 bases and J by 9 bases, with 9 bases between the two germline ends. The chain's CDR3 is CASSFWAPEQFF. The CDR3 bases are TGTGCCAGCAGCTTTTGGGCCCCTGAGCAGTTCTTC.

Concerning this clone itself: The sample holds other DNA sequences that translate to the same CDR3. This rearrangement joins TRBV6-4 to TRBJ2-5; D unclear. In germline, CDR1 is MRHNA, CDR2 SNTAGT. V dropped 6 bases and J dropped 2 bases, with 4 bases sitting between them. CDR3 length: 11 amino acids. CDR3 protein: CASSLQETQYF. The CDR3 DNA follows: TGTGCCAGCAGCTTACAAGAGACCCAGTACTTC.

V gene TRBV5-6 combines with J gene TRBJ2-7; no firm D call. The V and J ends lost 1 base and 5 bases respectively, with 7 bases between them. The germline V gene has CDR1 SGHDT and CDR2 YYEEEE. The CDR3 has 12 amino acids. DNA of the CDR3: TGTGCCAGCAGCTTGATAGAGAACGAGCAGTACTTC. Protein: CASSLIENEQYF.

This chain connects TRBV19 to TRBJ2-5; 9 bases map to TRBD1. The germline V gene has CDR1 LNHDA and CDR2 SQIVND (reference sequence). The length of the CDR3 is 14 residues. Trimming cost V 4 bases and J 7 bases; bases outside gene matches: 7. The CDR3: CASSKRTGEGTQYF. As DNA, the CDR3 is TGTGCCAGTAGTAAACGGACAGGGGAAGGGACCCAGTACTTC.

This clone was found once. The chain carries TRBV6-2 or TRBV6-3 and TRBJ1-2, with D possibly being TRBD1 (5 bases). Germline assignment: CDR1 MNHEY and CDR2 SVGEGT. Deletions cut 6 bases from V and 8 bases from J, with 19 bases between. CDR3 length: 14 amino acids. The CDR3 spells CASSRDLHSRGYTF. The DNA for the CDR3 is TGTGCCAGCAGCCGGGACTTACATTCGCGGGGCTACACCTTC.